This T cell receptor (beta chain) originates from a study of cytomegalovirus exposure and HLA in healthy donors. Study-level information: Later analysis reported that the roughly 110 validation repertoires shared the platform of the roughly 710 first-cohort repertoires.

A note on this clone: Its antigen is not identified.

Study-wide results and caveats: Rare TCR sequences predominated, though certain public TCRs were found in many donors. In a later analysis, first-cohort TCR clusters were found to tend to co-occur in the 130 or so validation repertoires.

J lost 2 bases, V lost 7 bases, and 2 bases had no gene match. Per the germline V gene, CDR1 is MNHEY and CDR2 is SMNVEV (reference sequence). The CDR3 covers 13 residues. Generated by immunoSEQ multiplex PCR, the TCRdb table keeps only in-frame clones and is missing some. The sample lists 150,000 to 200,000 clones, about 85% occurring once. Sequencing was performed on PBMCs. This sequence joins TRBV27 and TRBJ2-7; 10 bases agree with TRBD1. The TCR was taken from a man aged 25 to 40 in good health and CMV-seropositive. The CDR3 coding sequence is TGTGCCAGCATGGACAGGGGGGCCTACGAGCAGTACTTC. This sequence encodes CASMDRGAYEQYF.